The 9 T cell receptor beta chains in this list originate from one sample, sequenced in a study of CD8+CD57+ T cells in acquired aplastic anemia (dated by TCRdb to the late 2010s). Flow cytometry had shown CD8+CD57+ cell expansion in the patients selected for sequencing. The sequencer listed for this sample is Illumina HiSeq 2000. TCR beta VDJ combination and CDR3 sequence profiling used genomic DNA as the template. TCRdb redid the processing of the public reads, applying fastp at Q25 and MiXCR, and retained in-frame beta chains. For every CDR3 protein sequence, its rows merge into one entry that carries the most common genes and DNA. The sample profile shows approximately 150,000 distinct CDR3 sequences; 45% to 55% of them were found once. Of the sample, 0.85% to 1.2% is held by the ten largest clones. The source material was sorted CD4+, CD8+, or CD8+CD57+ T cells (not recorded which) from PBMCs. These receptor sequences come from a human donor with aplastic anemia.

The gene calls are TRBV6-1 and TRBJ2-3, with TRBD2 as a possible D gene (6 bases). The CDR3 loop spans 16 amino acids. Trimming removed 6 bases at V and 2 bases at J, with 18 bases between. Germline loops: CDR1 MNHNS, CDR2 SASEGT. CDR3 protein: CASRPTRERATDTQYF. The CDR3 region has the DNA TGTGCCAGCAGACCGACTAGGGAGAGGGCCACAGATACGCAGTATTTT.

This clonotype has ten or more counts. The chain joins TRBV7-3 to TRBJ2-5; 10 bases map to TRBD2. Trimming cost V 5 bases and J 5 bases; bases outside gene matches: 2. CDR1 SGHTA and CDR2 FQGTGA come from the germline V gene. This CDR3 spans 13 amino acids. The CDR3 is CASSPGLAETQYF. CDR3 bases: TGTGCCAGCAGCCCGGGACTAGCGGAGACCCAGTACTTC.

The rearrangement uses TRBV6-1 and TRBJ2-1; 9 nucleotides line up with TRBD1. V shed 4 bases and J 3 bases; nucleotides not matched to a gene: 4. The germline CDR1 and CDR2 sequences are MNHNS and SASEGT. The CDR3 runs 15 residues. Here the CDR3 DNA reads TGTGCCAGCAGTGGACAGGGGGTCAGCTACAATGAGCAGTTCTTC. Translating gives CASSGQGVSYNEQFF.

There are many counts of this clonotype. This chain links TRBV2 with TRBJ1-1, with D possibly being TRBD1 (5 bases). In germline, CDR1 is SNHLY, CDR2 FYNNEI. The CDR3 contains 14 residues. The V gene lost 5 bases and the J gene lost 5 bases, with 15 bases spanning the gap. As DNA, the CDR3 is TGTGCCAGCAGTCAAACCTACGGGGGGACTGAAGCTTTCTTT. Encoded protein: CASSQTYGGTEAFF.

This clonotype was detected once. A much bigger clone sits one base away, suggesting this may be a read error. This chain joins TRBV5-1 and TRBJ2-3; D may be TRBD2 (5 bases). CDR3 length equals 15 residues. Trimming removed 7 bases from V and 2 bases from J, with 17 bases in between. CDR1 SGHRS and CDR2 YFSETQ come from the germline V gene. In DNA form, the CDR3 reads TGCGCCAGCGGAAGTCGGGGTTACCACACAGATACGCAGTATTTT. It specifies CASGSRGYHTDTQYF.

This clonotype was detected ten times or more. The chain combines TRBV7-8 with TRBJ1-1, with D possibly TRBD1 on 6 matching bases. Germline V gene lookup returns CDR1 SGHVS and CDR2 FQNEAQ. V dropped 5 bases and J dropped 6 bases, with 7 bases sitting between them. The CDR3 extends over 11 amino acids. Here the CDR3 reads CASSHRAEAFF. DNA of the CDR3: TGTGCCAGCAGCCACAGGGCTGAAGCTTTCTTT.

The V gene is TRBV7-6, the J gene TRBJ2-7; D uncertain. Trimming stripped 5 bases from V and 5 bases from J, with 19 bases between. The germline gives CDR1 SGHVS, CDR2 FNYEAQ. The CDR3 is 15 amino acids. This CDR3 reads CASSPLSIPQDEQYF. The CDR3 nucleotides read TGTGCCAGCAGCCCTCTGAGTATCCCCCAGGACGAGCAGTACTTC.

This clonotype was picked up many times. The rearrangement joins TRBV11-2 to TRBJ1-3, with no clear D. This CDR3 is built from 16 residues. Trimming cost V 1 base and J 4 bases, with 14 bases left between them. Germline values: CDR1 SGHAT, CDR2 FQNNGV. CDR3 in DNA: TGTGCCAGCAGCTTAGTAGGGCGGGGAACAGGAAACACCATATATTTT. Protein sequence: CASSLVGRGTGNTIYF.

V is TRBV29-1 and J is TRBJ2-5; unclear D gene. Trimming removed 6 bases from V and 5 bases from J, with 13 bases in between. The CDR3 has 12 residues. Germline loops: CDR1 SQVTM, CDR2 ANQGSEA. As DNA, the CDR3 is TGCAGCGTCCCCCTTACCGGTGAGACCCAGTACTTC. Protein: CSVPLTGETQYF.